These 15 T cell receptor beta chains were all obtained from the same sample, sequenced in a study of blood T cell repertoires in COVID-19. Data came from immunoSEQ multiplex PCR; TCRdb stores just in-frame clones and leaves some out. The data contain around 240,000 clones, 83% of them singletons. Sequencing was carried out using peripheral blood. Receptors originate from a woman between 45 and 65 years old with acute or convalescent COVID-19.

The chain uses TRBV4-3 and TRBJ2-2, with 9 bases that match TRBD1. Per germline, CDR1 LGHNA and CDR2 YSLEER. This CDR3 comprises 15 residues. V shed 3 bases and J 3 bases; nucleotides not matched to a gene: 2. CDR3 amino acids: CASSQGTGYTGELFF. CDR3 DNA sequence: TGCGCCAGCAGCCAGGGGACAGGGTACACCGGGGAGCTGTTTTTT.

The CDR3 reads CASSPGQGAGEKLFF. The CDR3 nucleotides are TGTGCCAGCAGCCCTGGACAGGGGGCGGGAGAAAAACTGTTTTTT. V and J are TRBV3-1 (or the pseudogene TRBV3-2) and TRBJ1-4; TRBD1 matches 11 bases. V gave up 4 bases and J gave up 8 bases; unmatched junction bases: 6. Germline CDR1 and CDR2: LGHDT and YNNKEL (reference sequence). This CDR3 has 15 amino acids.

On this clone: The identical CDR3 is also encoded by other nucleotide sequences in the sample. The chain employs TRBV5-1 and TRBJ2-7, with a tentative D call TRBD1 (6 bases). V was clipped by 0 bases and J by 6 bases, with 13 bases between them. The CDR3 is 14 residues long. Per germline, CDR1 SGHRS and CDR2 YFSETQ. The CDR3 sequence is CASSLEPGVGEQYF. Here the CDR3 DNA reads TGCGCCAGCAGCTTGGAACCAGGGGTGGGCGAGCAGTACTTC.

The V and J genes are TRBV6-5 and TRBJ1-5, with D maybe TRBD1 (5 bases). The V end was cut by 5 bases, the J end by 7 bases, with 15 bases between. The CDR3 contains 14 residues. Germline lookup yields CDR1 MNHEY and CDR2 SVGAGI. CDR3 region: CASSQSGGGQPQHF. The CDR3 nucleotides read TGTGCCAGCAGTCAATCGGGGGGGGGACAGCCCCAGCATTTT.

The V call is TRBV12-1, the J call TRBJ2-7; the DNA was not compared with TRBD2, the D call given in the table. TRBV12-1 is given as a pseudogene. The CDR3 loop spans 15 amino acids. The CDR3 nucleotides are TGTGCCAGCAGCTCAAAAGCGGGGGAGACCTACGAGCAGTACTTC. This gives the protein CASSSKAGETYEQYF.

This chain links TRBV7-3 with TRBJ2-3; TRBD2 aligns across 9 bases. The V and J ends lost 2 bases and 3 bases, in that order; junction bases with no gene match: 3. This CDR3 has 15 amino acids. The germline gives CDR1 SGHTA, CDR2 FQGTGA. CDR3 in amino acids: CASSLGLAGTDTQYF. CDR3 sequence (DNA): TGTGCCAGCAGCTTAGGGCTAGCGGGAACAGATACGCAGTATTTT. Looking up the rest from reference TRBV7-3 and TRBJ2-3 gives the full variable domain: GAGVSQTPSNKVTEKGKYVELRCDPISGHTALYWYRQSLGQGPEFLIYFQGTGAADDSGLPNDRFFAVRPEGSVSTLKIQRTERGDSAVYLCASSLGLAGTDTQYFGPGTRLTVL.

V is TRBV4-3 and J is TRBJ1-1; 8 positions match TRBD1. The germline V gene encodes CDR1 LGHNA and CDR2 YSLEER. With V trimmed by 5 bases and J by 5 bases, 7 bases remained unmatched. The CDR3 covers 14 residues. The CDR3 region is CASSTQGAGTEAFF. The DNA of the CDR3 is TGCGCCAGCAGCACCCAGGGGGCAGGGACTGAAGCTTTCTTT.

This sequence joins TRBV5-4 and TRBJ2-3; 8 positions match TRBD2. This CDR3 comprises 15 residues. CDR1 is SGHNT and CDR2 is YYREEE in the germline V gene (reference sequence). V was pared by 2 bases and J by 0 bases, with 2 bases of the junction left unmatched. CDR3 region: CASSFQRGSTDTQYF. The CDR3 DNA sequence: TGTGCCAGCAGCTTCCAGCGGGGGAGCACAGATACGCAGTATTTT.

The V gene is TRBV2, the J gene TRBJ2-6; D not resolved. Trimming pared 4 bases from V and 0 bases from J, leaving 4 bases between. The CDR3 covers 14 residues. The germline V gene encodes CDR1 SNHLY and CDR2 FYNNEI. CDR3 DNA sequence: TGTGCCAGCAGTGGCAGCTCTGGGGCCAACGTCCTGACTTTC. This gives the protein CASSGSSGANVLTF.

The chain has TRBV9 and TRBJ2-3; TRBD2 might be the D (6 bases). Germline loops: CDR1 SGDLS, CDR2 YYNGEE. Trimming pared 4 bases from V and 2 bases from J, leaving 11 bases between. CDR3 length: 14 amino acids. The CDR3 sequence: CASSPRTNTDTQYF. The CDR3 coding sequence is TGTGCCAGCAGCCCCCGGACTAACACAGATACGCAGTATTTT.

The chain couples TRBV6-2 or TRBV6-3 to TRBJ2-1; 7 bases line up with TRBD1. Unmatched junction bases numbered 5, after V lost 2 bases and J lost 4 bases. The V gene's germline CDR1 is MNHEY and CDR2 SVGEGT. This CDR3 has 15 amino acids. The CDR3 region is CASSYRDSNYNEQFF. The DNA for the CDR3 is TGTGCCAGCAGTTACAGGGACAGCAATTACAATGAGCAGTTCTTC.

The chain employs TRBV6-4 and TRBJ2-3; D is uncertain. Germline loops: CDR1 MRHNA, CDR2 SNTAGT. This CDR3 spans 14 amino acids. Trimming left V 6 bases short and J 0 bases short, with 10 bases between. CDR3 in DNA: TGTGCCAGCAGCTCGCTATCTAGCACAGATACGCAGTATTTT. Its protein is CASSSLSSTDTQYF.

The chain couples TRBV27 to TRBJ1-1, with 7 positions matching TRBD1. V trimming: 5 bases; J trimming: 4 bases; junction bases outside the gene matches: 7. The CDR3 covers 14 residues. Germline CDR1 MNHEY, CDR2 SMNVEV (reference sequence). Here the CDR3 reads CASSPSGTATEAFF. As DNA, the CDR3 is TGTGCCAGCAGTCCTTCGGGGACAGCCACTGAAGCTTTCTTT.

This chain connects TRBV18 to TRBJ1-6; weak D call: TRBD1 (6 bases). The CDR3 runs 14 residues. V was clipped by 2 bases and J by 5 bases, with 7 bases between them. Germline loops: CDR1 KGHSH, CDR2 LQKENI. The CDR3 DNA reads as TGTGCCAGCTCACCAGCAGGGGATAATTCACCCCTCCACTTT. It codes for CASSPAGDNSPLHF. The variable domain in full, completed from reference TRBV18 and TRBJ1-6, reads NAGVMQNPRHLVRRRGQEARLRCSPMKGHSHVYWYRQLPEEGLKFMVYLQKENIIDESGMPKERFSAEFPKEGPSILRIQQVVRGDSAAYFCASSPAGDNSPLHFGNGTRLTVT.

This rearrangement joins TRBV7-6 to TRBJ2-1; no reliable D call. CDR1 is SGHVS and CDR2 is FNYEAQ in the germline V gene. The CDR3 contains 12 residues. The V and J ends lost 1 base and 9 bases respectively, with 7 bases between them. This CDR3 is CASSLELGEQFF. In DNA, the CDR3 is TGTGCCAGCAGCTTAGAACTCGGTGAGCAGTTCTTC.